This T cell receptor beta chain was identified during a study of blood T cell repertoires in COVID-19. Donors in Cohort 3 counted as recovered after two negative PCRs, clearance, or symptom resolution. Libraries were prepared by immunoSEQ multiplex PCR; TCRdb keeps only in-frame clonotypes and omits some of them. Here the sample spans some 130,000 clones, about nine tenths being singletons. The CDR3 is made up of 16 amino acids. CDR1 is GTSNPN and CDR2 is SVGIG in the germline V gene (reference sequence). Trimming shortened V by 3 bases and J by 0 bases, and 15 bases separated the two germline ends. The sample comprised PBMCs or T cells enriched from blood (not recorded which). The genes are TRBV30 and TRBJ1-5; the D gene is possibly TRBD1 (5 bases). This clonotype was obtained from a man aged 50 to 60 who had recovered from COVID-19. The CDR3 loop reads CAWRPREALSNQPQHF. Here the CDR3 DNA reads TGTGCCTGGAGACCCAGGGAGGCACTTAGCAATCAGCCCCAGCATTTT.